In this sample, the clone carrying this T cell receptor beta chain turned up once. This entry is derived from a study of blood T cell repertoires in COVID-19. About the study: Sites in the United States, Italy and Spain provided acute and convalescent COVID-19 samples. Nucleic acid was either cDNA or gDNA, and it came from T cells, B-cell-depleted T cells, or PBMCs.

Under the authors' procedure: Reference gene primer amplification gave nucleated cell count estimates. Produced via immunoSEQ multiplex PCR; TCRdb's table is partial and in-frame only. V and J calls and clone size are those listed in that table; D and trimming were worked out from the DNA. The sample comprises more than 200,000 clones, about 87% of which are singletons, and 1.5% to 2% rests with the top ten. The CDR3 has 13 residues. Trimming removed 4 bases at V and 2 bases at J, with 9 bases between. Germline V gene sequence: CDR1 SGHDT, CDR2 YYEEEE. This TCR derives from a man between 65 and 85 years old with acute or convalescent COVID-19. V usage is TRBV5-6 and J usage is TRBJ1-1; no reliable D call. The source material was peripheral blood. The CDR3, as DNA: TGTGCCAGCAGCCTAGCACTAAACACTGAAGCTTTCTTT. It codes for CASSLALNTEAFF.